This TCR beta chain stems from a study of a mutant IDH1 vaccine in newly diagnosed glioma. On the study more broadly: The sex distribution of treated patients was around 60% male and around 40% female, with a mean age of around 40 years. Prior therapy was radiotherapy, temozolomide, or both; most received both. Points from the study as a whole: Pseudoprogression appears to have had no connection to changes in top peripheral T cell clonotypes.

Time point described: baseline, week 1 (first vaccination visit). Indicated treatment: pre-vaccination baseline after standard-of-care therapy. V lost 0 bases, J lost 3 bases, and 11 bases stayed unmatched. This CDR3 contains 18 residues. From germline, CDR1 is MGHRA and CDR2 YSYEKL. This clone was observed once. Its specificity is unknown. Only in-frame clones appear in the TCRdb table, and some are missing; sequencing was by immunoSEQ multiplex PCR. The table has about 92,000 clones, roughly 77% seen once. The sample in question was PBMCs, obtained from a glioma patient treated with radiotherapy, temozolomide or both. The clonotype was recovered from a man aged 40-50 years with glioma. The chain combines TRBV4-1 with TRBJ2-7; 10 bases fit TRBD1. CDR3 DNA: TGCGCCAGCAGCCAAGATAACCTCGCGACAGGGGGCGGCTACGAGCAGTACTTC. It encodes CASSQDNLATGGGYEQYF.